The 31 T cell receptor beta chains given below trace back to one sample, sequenced in a study of CD8 T cells in Susac syndrome. RNA totalling about 0.45 to 1 ug underwent reverse transcription with random hexamers. One entry per CDR3 protein, called by TCRdb with MiXCR from the immunoSEQ multiplex PCR reads. The sample contains 100,000 to 150,000 distinct CDR3 sequences, just under 95% of which appear only once. The sequencing input was CD8+ T cells from PBMCs. The receptors come from a human donor with Susac syndrome.

The J gene is TRBJ1-1, the V gene TRBV7-9; 8 positions agree with TRBD1. The germline gives CDR1 SEHNR, CDR2 FQNEAQ (reference sequence). The CDR3 contains 17 residues. The V segment lost 1 base and the J segment 7 bases; nucleotides outside the gene matches: 14. The CDR3 DNA sequence: TGTGCCAGCAGCTTAGGGCCGGGACAGGTATTCCTCTTTGAAGCTTTCTTT. The encoded protein is CASSLGPGQVFLFEAFF.

The chain employs TRBV7-3 and TRBJ1-4; maybe TRBD1 (6 bases). V was clipped by 1 base and J by 8 bases, with 8 bases between them. Germline V CDR1 and CDR2: SGHTA, FQGTGA. This CDR3 region has 13 residues. The CDR3, as DNA: TGTGCCAGCAGCTTAATGGGGGCGGAAAAACTGTTTTTT. It codes for CASSLMGAEKLFF. The variable domain in full, with the rest retrieved from reference TRBV7-3 and TRBJ1-4, is GAGVSQTPSNKVTEKGKYVELRCDPISGHTALYWYRQSLGQGPEFLIYFQGTGAADDSGLPNDRFFAVRPEGSVSTLKIQRTERGDSAVYLCASSLMGAEKLFFGSGTQLSVL.

This chain joins TRBV20-1 and TRBJ1-1; the match to TRBD1 covers 11 bases. The length of the CDR3 is 15 residues. The trim removed 5 bases at V and 1 base at J, leaving 6 bases unmatched. The germline CDR1 and CDR2 sequences are DFQATT and SNEGSKA (reference sequence). The CDR3 here is CSAWDRGWTNTEAFF. For the CDR3, the DNA is TGCAGTGCTTGGGACAGGGGGTGGACGAACACTGAAGCTTTCTTT.

The V gene is TRBV7-8, the J gene TRBJ1-5; D is perhaps TRBD1 (6 bases). Germline values: CDR1 SGHVS, CDR2 FQNEAQ. Trimming stripped 5 bases from V and 4 bases from J, with 12 bases between. CDR3 size: 14 residues. The CDR3 DNA is TGTGCCAGCAGCAAGACAGGACCTAATCAGCCCCAGCATTTT. Translation: CASSKTGPNQPQHF.

The chain joins TRBV6-5 to TRBJ1-5; D is ambiguous. The germline V gene encodes CDR1 MNHEY and CDR2 SVGAGI. V was shortened by 2 bases and J by 2 bases, with 7 bases between the two germline ends. The CDR3 loop spans 14 amino acids. The CDR3, as DNA: TGTGCCAGCAGTTACAGGGAGGGCAATCAGCCCCAGCATTTT. Amino acid sequence: CASSYREGNQPQHF.

The genes are TRBV4-1 and TRBJ2-2; 8 bases line up with TRBD2. CDR3 length: 17 amino acids. CDR1 is MGHRA, CDR2 YSYEKL, per germline. V dropped 0 bases and J dropped 2; count of bases not matched to a gene: 5. This CDR3 reads CASSQDFRGGNTGELFF. For the CDR3, the DNA is TGCGCCAGCAGCCAAGATTTCCGGGGGGGTAACACCGGGGAGCTGTTTTTT.

The chain carries TRBV7-9 and TRBJ1-2; D unresolved. This CDR3 spans 13 amino acids. The germline V gene has CDR1 SEHNR and CDR2 FQNEAQ (reference sequence). Deletions cut 1 base from V and 6 bases from J, with 9 bases between. The CDR3 sequence is CASSLDSGDGYTF. The CDR3 DNA follows: TGTGCCAGCAGCTTAGACTCCGGGGATGGCTACACCTTC.

The CDR3 sequence is CASSIAVYNEQFF. CDR3 DNA sequence: TGTGCCAGTAGTATTGCAGTATACAATGAGCAGTTCTTC. The gene calls are TRBV19 and TRBJ2-1; D remains unclear. The CDR3 has 13 amino acids. V gave up 3 bases and J gave up 4 bases, with 7 bases separating them. CDR1 LNHDA and CDR2 SQIVND come from the germline V gene (reference sequence). Together with reference TRBV19 and TRBJ2-1, the CDR3 gives the full variable domain: DGGITQSPKYLFRKEGQNVTLSCEQNLNHDAMYWYRQDPGQGLRLIYYSQIVNDFQKGDIAEGYSVSREKKESFPLTVTSAQKNPTAFYLCASSIAVYNEQFFGPGTRLTVL.

The chain employs TRBV28 and TRBJ1-1; no reliable D call. Germline-derived CDR1 and CDR2 are MDHEN and SYDVKM. V lost 3 bases to trimming and J lost 0 bases, with 8 bases between them. The CDR3 is 14 amino acids. The CDR3 loop is CASSFRVVNTEAFF. The CDR3 bases are TGTGCCAGCAGTTTTCGGGTCGTGAACACTGAAGCTTTCTTT.

J is TRBJ2-6 and V is TRBV7-3; D ambiguous. Germline CDR1 SGHTA, CDR2 FQGTGA. The V end lost 6 bases, the J end lost 0 bases, and 9 bases lay between the germline ends. The CDR3 contains 15 residues. The CDR3 DNA reads TGTGCCAGCAGTTTGGGGTCCTCTGGGGCCAACGTCCTGACTTTC. Its translation is CASSLGSSGANVLTF.

The CDR3 DNA sequence: TGCAGTGCTAGAGGGGCGACGGGGCTAGACACTGAAGCTTTCTTT. This encodes CSARGATGLDTEAFF. The chain carries TRBV20-1 and TRBJ1-1; D is possibly TRBD1 (5 bases). Germline V gene data show CDR1 as DFQATT and CDR2 as SNEGSKA (reference sequence). The CDR3 is made up of 15 amino acids. V lost 1 base, J lost 3 bases, and 15 bases lay in between.

This sequence joins TRBV19 and TRBJ2-1; the D is unclear. There are 12 residues in the CDR3. The germline gives CDR1 LNHDA, CDR2 SQIVND (reference sequence). Trimming shortened V by 3 bases and J by 6 bases, and 6 bases separated the two germline ends. The CDR3 region is CASSIGVNEQFF. As DNA, the CDR3 is TGTGCCAGTAGTATTGGGGTCAATGAGCAGTTCTTC.

Written as DNA, the CDR3 is TGTGCCAGCAGCTTGGGGTCCGTTTCTGAGCTGAACACTGAAGCTTTCTTT. It codes for CASSLGSVSELNTEAFF. V gene TRBV13 combines with J gene TRBJ1-1, with D unclear. The CDR3 length is 17 residues. Germline-derived CDR1 and CDR2 are PRHDT and FYEKMQ (reference sequence). Deletions cut 3 bases from V and 0 bases from J, with 17 bases between.

This sequence joins TRBV12-3 or TRBV12-4 and TRBJ2-1; 7 bases map to TRBD2. Unmatched junction bases numbered 1, after V lost 1 base and J lost 7 bases. The length of the CDR3 is 13 residues. For the CDR3, the DNA is TGTGCCAGCAGTTTAGTGCGGGGGAATGAGCAGTTCTTC. The encoded protein is CASSLVRGNEQFF.

The chain carries TRBV18 and TRBJ1-1; weak D call: TRBD1 (6 bases). Trimming pared 7 bases from V and 1 base from J, leaving 13 bases between. Per germline, CDR1 KGHSH and CDR2 LQKENI. The CDR3 is 14 residues long. This CDR3 reads CASCPGGPNTEAFF. The CDR3 DNA is TGTGCCAGCTGCCCGGGGGGCCCGAACACTGAAGCTTTCTTT.

The chain joins TRBV6-6 to TRBJ2-1, with D unclear. Germline CDR1 is MNHNY and CDR2 is SVGAGI (reference sequence). The V end was cut by 7 bases, the J end by 5 bases, with 12 bases between. There are 13 residues in the CDR3. The CDR3 region is CASTLLLNNEQFF. The CDR3 coding sequence is TGTGCCAGCACCCTGCTACTTAACAATGAGCAGTTCTTC.

This sequence joins TRBV12-3 or TRBV12-4 and TRBJ1-4; tentative D call: TRBD1 (5 bases). Trimming pared 2 bases from V and 4 bases from J, leaving 20 bases between. The CDR3 is 18 amino acids. CDR3 sequence (DNA): TGTGCCAGCAGTTTACAGGCTCCAGGGTATCGTGGTAATGAAAAACTGTTTTTT. Translation: CASSLQAPGYRGNEKLFF.

The chain's CDR3 is CASSGTGTSGVNEQFF. In DNA, the CDR3 is TGTGCCAGCTCAGGAACCGGGACTAGCGGGGTTAATGAGCAGTTCTTC. V and J are TRBV18 and TRBJ2-1, with 13 positions matching TRBD2. CDR1 and CDR2 from the germline V gene are KGHSH and LQKENI. V lost 5 bases and J lost 7; bases outside the gene matches: 8. The CDR3 is 16 residues long.

The chain combines TRBV11-2 with TRBJ2-1; TRBD2 matches at 13 bases. Germline V gene lookup returns CDR1 SGHAT and CDR2 FQNNGV. Germline trimming cut 5 bases from V and 0 bases from J; bases unmatched to any gene: 13. The CDR3 is 20 residues long. Here the CDR3 reads CASSTSGTSGMRGSYNEQFF. In DNA form, the CDR3 reads TGTGCCAGCAGCACCTCCGGGACTAGCGGGATGCGGGGCTCCTACAATGAGCAGTTCTTC.

The rearrangement joins TRBV12-3 or TRBV12-4 to TRBJ2-1; 8 positions agree with TRBD2. CDR3 length: 16 amino acids. V lost 3 bases to trimming and J lost 8 bases; unmatched junction nucleotides: 12. CDR3 residues: CASSFPPGRASDEQFF. The CDR3 DNA follows: TGTGCCAGCAGTTTTCCCCCCGGGAGGGCCTCAGATGAGCAGTTCTTC.

This rearrangement joins TRBV7-9 to TRBJ2-7; D gene uncertain. V was cut by 3 bases and J by 2 bases, with 11 bases left in between. Germline CDR1 SEHNR, CDR2 FQNEAQ (reference sequence). The CDR3 contains 14 residues. The CDR3 DNA reads as TGTGCCAGCAGCTTCCAGGAAAGGACCTACGAGCAGTACTTC. Protein sequence: CASSFQERTYEQYF. The whole variable domain, filled in from reference TRBV7-9 and TRBJ2-7, reads DTGVSQNPRHKITKRGQNVTFRCDPISEHNRLYWYRQTLGQGPEFLTYFQNEAQLEKSRLLSDRFSAERPKGSFSTLEIQRTEQGDSAMYLCASSFQERTYEQYFGPGTRLTVT.

The V and J genes are TRBV12-3 or TRBV12-4 and TRBJ1-4; possible D gene TRBD1, 5 bases. The ends were cut back, 3 bases at V and 10 bases at J, with 15 bases in the middle. This CDR3 is built from 14 residues. CDR3 DNA: TGTGCCAGCAGTTTGGGGCCCGCTCCGGCAAAACTGTTTTTT. Translated, it gives CASSLGPAPAKLFF.

The chain is built from TRBV20-1 and TRBJ1-2; D ambiguous. Per germline, CDR1 DFQATT and CDR2 SNEGSKA (reference sequence). This CDR3 contains 14 residues. V gave up 1 base and J gave up 6 bases, with 15 bases separating them. DNA for the CDR3: TGCAGTGCTAGAGTCCGGGAGGTTTCTGATGGCTACACCTTC. Translated, it gives CSARVREVSDGYTF.

The J gene is TRBJ1-1, the V gene TRBV5-4; possible D gene TRBD1, 5 bases. The CDR3 is 13 amino acids. Germline values: CDR1 SGHNT, CDR2 YYREEE (reference sequence). V was pared by 4 bases and J by 5 bases, with 12 bases between. CDR3 nucleotides: TGTGCCAGCAGCCCCTCCGGGGGGACTGAAGCTTTCTTT. This sequence encodes CASSPSGGTEAFF.

The rearrangement links TRBV2 to TRBJ2-7; 11 bases match TRBD2. The CDR3 has 15 amino acids. The germline V gene has CDR1 SNHLY and CDR2 FYNNEI. V shed 6 bases and J 0 bases; nucleotides not matched to a gene: 4. This chain's CDR3 is CASREGLAASYEQYF. In DNA, the CDR3 is TGTGCCAGCAGGGAGGGACTAGCGGCCTCCTACGAGCAGTACTTC.

The genes are TRBV9 and TRBJ2-3; 7 bases match TRBD2. The CDR3 is 13 amino acids. After removal of 3 bases from V and 4 bases from J, the junction contained 2 bases not matched to a gene. The germline CDR1 and CDR2 sequences are SGDLS and YYNGEE. The CDR3 coding sequence is TGTGCCAGCAGCGAGGGAGGGGCAGATACGCAGTATTTT. Encoded protein: CASSEGGADTQYF. The full variable domain, completed using reference TRBV9 and TRBJ2-3, is DSGVTQTPKHLITATGQRVTLRCSPRSGDLSVYWYQQSLDQGLQFLIQYYNGEERAKGNILERFSAQQFPDLHSELNLSSLELGDSALYFCASSEGGADTQYFGPGTRLTVL.

J is TRBJ1-2 and V is TRBV4-2, with D hard to call. Trimming took 0 bases from V and 6 from J, leaving 5 bases between them. This CDR3 region has 12 residues. Germline lookup yields CDR1 LGHNA and CDR2 YNFKEQ. CDR3 nucleotide sequence: TGTGCCAGCAGCCAAGATGGGGATGGCTACACCTTC. It yields the protein CASSQDGDGYTF.

The CDR3 reads CASSPQGAYEQYF. CDR3 DNA: TGTGCCAGCAGCCCCCAGGGAGCCTACGAGCAGTACTTC. The chain is built from TRBV9 and TRBJ2-7; D assignment may be TRBD1 or TRBD2 (5 bases each). Trimming removed 4 bases from V and 2 bases from J, with 10 bases in between. Germline assignment: CDR1 SGDLS and CDR2 YYNGEE. This CDR3 spans 13 amino acids.

V and J are TRBV24-1 and TRBJ2-1, with 9 bases identical to TRBD1. The trim removed 5 bases at V and 4 bases at J, leaving 5 bases unmatched. Germline-derived CDR1 and CDR2 are KGHDR and SFDVKD. The CDR3 contains 15 residues. CDR3: CATSGTGQGYNEQFF. The CDR3 DNA sequence: TGTGCCACCAGTGGGACGGGACAGGGATACAATGAGCAGTTCTTC.

V is TRBV30 and J is TRBJ1-1, with D unclear. Between the trimmed V and J ends, which lost 4 bases and 0 bases, there was a span of 6 bases. There are 12 residues in the CDR3. CDR1 and CDR2 (germline): GTSNPN, SVGIG (reference sequence). DNA for the CDR3: TGTGCCTGGACACGGGTGAACACTGAAGCTTTCTTT. This codes for CAWTRVNTEAFF.

The gene calls are TRBV5-6 and TRBJ2-7, with 7 bases lining up with TRBD1. After removal of 0 bases from V and 2 bases from J, the junction contained 8 bases not matched to a gene. Looked up from germline, CDR1 is SGHDT and CDR2 is YYEEEE. The CDR3 covers 16 residues. CDR3 in amino acids: CASSLAGGVRTYEQYF. The CDR3 coding sequence is TGTGCCAGCAGCTTGGCAGGGGGTGTCAGAACCTACGAGCAGTACTTC. Full variable domain (remainder filled in from reference TRBV5-6 and TRBJ2-7): DAGVTQSPTHLIKTRGQQVTLRCSPKSGHDTVSWYQQALGQGPQFIFQYYEEEERQRGNFPDRFSGHQFPNYSSELNVNALLLGDSALYLCASSLAGGVRTYEQYFGPGTRLTVT.